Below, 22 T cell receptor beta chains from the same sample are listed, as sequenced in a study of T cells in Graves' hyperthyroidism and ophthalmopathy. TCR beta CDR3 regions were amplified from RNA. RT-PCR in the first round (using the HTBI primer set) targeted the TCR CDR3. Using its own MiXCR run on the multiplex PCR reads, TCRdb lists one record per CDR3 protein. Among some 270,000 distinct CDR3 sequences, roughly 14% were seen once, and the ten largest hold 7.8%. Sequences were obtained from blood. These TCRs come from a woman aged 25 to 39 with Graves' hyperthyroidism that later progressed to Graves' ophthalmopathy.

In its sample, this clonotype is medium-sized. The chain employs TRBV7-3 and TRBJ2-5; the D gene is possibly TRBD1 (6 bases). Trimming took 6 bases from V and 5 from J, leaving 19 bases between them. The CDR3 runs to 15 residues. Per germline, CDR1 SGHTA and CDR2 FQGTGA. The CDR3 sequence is CASSQKGDLGETQYF. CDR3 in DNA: TGTGCCAGCAGTCAAAAGGGGGACCTCGGGGAGACCCAGTACTTC.

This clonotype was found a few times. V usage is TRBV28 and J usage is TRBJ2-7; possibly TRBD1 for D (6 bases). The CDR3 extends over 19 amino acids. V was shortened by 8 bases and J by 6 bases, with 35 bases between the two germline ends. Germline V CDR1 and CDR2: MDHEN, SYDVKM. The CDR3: CASGTSWFLRNRAVSEQYF. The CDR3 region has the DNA TGTGCCAGCGGTACCTCTTGGTTTTTGAGGAACAGGGCAGTTTCCGAGCAGTACTTC. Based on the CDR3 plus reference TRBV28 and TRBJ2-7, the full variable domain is DVKVTQSSRYLVKRTGEKVFLECVQDMDHENMFWYRQDPGLGLRLIYFSYDVKMKEKGDIPEGYSVSREKKERFSLILESASTNQTSMYLCASGTSWFLRNRAVSEQYFGPGTRLTVT.

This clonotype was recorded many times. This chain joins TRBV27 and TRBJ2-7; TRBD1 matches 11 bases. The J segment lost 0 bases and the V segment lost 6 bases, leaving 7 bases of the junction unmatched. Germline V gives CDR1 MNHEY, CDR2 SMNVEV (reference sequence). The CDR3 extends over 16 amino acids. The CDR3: CASRDRGLAGSYEQYF. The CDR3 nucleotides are TGTGCCAGCAGGGACAGGGGGCTAGCGGGCTCCTACGAGCAGTACTTC.

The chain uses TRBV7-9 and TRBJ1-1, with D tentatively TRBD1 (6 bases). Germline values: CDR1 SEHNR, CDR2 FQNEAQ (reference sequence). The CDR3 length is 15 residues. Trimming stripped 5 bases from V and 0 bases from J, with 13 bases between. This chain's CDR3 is CASSTRDTLNTEAFF. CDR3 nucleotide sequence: TGTGCCAGCAGCACCCGGGACACCTTGAACACTGAAGCTTTCTTT.

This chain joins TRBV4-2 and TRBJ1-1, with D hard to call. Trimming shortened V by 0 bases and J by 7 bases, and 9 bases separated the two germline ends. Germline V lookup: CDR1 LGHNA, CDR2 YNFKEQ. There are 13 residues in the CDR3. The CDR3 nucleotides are TGTGCCAGCAGCCAAGATGCGTACGGTGAAGCTTTCTTT. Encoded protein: CASSQDAYGEAFF.

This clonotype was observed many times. The CDR3 region is CASSLGAMEPQHF. As DNA, the CDR3 is TGTGCCAGCAGCTTAGGAGCCATGGAGCCCCAGCATTTT. The rearrangement uses TRBV13 and TRBJ1-5; D gene uncertain. The CDR3 is 13 residues long. The V end was cut by 0 bases, the J end by 8 bases, with 8 bases between. Germline CDR1 PRHDT, CDR2 FYEKMQ (reference sequence).

CDR3 amino acids: CASSIGRVDEQYF. The CDR3 DNA reads as TGTGCCAGCAGCATCGGCAGGGTTGACGAGCAGTACTTC. The chain couples TRBV11-1 to TRBJ2-7; D perhaps matches TRBD1 (5 bases). Trimming pared 5 bases from V and 5 bases from J, leaving 13 bases between. The CDR3 runs 13 residues. CDR1 and CDR2 (germline): SGHAT, FQDESV (reference sequence).

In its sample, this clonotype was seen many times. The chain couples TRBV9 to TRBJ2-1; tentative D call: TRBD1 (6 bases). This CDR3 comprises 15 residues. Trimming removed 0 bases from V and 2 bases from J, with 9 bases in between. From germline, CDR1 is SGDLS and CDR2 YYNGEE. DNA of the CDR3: TGTGCCAGCAGCGTAGTTCAGGGGCCCTACAATGAGCAGTTCTTC. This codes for CASSVVQGPYNEQFF.

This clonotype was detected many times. This CDR3 is CASSSTVGPGGTEAFF. In DNA form, the CDR3 reads TGTGCCAGCAGCTCGACCGTAGGTCCAGGGGGCACTGAAGCTTTCTTT. The V gene is TRBV5-5, the J gene TRBJ1-1, with 7 bases lining up with TRBD1. The CDR3 totals 16 residues. Losses at the gene ends were 3 bases for V and 4 bases for J; bases not matched to a gene: 12. Germline V lookup: CDR1 SGHKS, CDR2 YYEKEE (reference sequence).

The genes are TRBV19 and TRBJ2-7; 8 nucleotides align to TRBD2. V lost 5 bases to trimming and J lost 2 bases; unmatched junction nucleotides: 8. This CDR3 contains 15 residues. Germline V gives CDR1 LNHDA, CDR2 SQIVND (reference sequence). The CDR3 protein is CASSFYSGGAYEQYF. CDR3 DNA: TGTGCCAGTAGTTTCTACAGCGGGGGAGCCTACGAGCAGTACTTC.

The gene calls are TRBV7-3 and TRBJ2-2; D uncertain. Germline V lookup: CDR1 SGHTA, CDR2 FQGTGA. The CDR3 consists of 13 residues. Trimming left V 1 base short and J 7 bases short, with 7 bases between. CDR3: CASSLSGSGELFF. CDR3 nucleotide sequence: TGTGCCAGCAGCTTAAGTGGTAGCGGGGAGCTGTTTTTT.

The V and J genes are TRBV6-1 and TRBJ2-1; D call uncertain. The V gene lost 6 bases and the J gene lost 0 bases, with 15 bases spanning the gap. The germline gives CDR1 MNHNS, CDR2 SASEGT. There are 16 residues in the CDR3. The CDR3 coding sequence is TGTGCCAGCAGCTCCCCGAGCAGGAGCTCCTACAATGAGCAGTTCTTC. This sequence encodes CASSSPSRSSYNEQFF.

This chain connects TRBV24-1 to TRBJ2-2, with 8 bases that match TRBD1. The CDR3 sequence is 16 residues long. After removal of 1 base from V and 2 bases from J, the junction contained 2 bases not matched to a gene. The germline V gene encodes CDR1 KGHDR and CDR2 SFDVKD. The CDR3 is CATSDFRGRNTGELFF. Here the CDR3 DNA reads TGTGCCACCAGTGATTTCAGGGGGCGAAACACCGGGGAGCTGTTTTTT.

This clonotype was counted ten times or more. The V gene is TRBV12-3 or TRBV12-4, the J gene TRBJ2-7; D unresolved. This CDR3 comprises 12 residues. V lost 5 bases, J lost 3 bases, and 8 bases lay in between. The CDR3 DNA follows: TGTGCCAGCAGTGTGGCCAACTACGAGCAGTACTTC. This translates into CASSVANYEQYF.

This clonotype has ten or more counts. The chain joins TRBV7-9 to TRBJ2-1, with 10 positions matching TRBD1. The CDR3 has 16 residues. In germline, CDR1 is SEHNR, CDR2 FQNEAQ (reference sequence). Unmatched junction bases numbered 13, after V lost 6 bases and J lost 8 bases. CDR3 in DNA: TGTGCCAGCAGTACCGGGACAGGGGCCAACGTGGATGAGCAGTTCTTC. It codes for CASSTGTGANVDEQFF.

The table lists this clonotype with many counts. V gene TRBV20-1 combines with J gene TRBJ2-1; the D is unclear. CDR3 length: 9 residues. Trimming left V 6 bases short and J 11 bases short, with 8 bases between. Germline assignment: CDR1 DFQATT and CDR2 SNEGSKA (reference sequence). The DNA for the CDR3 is TGCAGTGCCGGGCTAAAGCAGTTCTTC. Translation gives CSAGLKQFF.

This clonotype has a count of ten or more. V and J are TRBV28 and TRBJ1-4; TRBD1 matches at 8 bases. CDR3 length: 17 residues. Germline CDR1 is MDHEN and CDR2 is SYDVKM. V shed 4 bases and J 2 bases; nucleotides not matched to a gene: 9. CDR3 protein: CASSSLDRGRTNEKLFF. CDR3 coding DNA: TGTGCCAGCAGTTCGCTCGACAGGGGAAGGACTAATGAAAAACTGTTTTTT.

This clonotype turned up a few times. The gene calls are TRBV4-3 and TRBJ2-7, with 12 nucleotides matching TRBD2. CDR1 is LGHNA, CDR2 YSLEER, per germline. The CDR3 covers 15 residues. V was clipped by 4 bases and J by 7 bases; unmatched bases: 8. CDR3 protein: CASSRTSGIGVEQYF. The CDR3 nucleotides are TGCGCCAGCAGCCGGACTAGCGGGATCGGCGTGGAGCAGTACTTC.

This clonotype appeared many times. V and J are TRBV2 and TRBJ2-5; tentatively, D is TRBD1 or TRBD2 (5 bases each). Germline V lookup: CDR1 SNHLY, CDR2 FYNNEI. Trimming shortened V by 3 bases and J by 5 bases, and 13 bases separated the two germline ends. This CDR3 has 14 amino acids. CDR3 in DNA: TGTGCCAGCAGTGAGGGGGATGTTGGGGAGACCCAGTACTTC. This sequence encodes CASSEGDVGETQYF.

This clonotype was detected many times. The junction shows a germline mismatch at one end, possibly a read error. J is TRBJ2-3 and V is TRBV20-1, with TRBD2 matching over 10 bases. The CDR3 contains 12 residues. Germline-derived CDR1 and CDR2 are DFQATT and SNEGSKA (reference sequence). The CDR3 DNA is TGTGCCCTAGCGGGAGCCACAGATACGCAGTATTTT. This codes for CALAGATDTQYF.

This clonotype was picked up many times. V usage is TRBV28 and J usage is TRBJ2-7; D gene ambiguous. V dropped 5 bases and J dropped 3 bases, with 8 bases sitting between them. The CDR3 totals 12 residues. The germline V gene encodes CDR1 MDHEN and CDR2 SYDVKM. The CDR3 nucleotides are TGTGCCAGCAGTACACATGGCTACGAGCAGTACTTC. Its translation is CASSTHGYEQYF.

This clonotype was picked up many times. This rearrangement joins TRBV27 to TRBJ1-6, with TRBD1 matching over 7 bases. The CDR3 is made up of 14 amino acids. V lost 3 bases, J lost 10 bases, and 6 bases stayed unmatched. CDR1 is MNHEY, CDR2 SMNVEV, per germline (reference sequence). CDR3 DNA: TGTGCCAGCAGTTTCGACAGGGTTTACTCACCCCTCCACTTT. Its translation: CASSFDRVYSPLHF.